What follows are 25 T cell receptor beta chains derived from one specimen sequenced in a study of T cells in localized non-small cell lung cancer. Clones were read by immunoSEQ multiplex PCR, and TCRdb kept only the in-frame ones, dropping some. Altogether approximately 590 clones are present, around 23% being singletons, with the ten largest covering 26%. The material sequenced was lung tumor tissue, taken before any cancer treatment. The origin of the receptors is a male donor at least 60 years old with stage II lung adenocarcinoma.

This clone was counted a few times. CDR3 amino acids: CASAMGLAGGSSYEQYF. CDR3 sequence (DNA): TGTGCCAGTGCGATGGGACTAGCGGGGGGGAGCTCCTACGAGCAGTACTTC. The rearrangement links TRBV2 to TRBJ2-7, with 16 bases fitting TRBD2. V lost 9 bases and J lost 0; bases outside the gene matches: 8. CDR3 size: 17 residues. The germline gives CDR1 SNHLY, CDR2 FYNNEI.

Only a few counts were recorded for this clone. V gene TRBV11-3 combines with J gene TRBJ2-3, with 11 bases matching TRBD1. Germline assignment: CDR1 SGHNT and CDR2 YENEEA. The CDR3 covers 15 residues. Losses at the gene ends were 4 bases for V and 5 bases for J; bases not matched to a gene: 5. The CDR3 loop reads CASSYGTGGLDTQYF. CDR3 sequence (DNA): TGTGCCAGCAGCTACGGGACAGGGGGACTAGATACGCAGTATTTT.

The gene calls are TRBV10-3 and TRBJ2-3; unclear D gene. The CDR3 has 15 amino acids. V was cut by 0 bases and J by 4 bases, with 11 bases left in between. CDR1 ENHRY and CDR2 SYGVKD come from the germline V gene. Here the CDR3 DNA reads TGTGCCATCAGTGAGTCGCTTCGGAGAGCAGATACGCAGTATTTT. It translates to CAISESLRRADTQYF.

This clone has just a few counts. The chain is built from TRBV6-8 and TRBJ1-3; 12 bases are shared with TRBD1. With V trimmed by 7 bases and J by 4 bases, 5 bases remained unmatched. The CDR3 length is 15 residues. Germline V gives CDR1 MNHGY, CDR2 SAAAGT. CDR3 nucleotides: TGTGCCAGCACCCGGGACAGGGGGCACGGAAACACCATATATTTT. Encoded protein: CASTRDRGHGNTIYF.

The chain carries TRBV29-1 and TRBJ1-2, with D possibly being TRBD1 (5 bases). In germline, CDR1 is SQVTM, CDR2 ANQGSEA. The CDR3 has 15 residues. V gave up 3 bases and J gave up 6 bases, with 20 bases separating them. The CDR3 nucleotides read TGCAGCGTTGATACGTTAGGGGAAAGTAGGAATGGCTACACCTTC. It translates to CSVDTLGESRNGYTF.

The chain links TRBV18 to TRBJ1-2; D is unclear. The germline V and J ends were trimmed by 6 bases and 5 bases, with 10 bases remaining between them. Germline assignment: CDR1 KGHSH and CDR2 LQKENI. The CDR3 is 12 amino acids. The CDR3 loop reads CASSERAYGYTF. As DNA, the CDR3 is TGTGCCAGCTCCGAGAGGGCATATGGCTACACCTTC.

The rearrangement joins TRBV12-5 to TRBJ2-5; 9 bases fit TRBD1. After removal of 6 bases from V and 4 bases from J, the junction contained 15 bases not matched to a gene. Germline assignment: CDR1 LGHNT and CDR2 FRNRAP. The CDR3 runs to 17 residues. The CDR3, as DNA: TGTGCTAGTGGCCAATGGACAGGGGCAGGTTGGGGAGAGACCCAGTACTTC. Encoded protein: CASGQWTGAGWGETQYF.

CDR3 sequence: CASSMGGELFF. CDR3 nucleotide sequence: TGTGCCAGTAGTATGGGTGGGGAGCTGTTTTTT. The chain couples TRBV19 to TRBJ2-2; D gene uncertain. The CDR3 extends over 11 amino acids. The germline V gene has CDR1 LNHDA and CDR2 SQIVND (reference sequence). Trimming took off 3 bases at V and 8 bases at J, with 4 bases between the two ends.

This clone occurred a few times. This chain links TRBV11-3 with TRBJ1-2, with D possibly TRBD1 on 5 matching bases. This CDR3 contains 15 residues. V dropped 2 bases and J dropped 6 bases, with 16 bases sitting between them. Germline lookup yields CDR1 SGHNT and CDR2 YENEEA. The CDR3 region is CASSLRADSKDGYTF. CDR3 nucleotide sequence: TGTGCCAGCAGCTTAAGGGCCGACAGTAAGGATGGCTACACCTTC. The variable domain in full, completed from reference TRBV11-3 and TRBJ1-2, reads EAGVVQSPRYKIIEKKQPVAFWCNPISGHNTLYWYLQNLGQGPELLIRYENEEAVDDSQLPKDRFSAERLKGVDSTLKIQPAELGDSAVYLCASSLRADSKDGYTFGSGTRLTVV.

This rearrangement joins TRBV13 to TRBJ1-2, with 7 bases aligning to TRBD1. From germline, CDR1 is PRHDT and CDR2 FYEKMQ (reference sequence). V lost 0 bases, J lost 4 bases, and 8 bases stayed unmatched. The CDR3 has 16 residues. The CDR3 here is CASSLGEVDRFYGYTF. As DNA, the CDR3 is TGTGCCAGCAGCTTAGGCGAGGTGGACAGGTTCTATGGCTACACCTTC.

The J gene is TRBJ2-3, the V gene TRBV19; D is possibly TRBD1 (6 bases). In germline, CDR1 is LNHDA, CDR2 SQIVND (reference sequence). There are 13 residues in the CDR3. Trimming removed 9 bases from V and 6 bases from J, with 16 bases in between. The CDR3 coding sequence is TGTGCCAGCCGGGACATAATGACGGATACGCAGTATTTT. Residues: CASRDIMTDTQYF.

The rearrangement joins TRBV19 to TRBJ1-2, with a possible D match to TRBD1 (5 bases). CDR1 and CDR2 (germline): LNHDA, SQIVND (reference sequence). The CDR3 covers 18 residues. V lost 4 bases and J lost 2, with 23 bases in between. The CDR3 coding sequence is TGTGCCAGTAGTAACGGGAGGGGAGACCGAAACATAAACTATGGCTACACCTTC. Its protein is CASSNGRGDRNINYGYTF.

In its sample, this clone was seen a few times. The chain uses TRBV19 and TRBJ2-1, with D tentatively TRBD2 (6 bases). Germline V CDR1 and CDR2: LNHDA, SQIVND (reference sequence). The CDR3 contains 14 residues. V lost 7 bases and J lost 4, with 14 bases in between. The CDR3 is CASIDGGKYNEQFF. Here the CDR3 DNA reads TGTGCCAGTATTGATGGCGGGAAGTACAATGAGCAGTTCTTC.

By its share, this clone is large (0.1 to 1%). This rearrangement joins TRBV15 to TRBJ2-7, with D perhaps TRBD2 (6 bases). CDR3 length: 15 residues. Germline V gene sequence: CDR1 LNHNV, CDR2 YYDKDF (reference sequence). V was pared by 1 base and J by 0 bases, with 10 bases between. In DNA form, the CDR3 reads TGTGCCACCAGCAGAGCACTAGCCAGCTCCTACGAGCAGTACTTC. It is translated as CATSRALASSYEQYF.

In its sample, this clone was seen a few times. The CDR3 nucleotides are TGCGCCAGCAGCCACCGTACAGGGGGGAACACTGAAGCTTTCTTT. It encodes CASSHRTGGNTEAFF. The V call is TRBV4-1, the J call TRBJ1-1, with 8 nucleotides matching TRBD1. Trimming cost V 3 bases and J 1 base; bases outside gene matches: 4. This CDR3 spans 15 amino acids. Per germline, CDR1 MGHRA and CDR2 YSYEKL.

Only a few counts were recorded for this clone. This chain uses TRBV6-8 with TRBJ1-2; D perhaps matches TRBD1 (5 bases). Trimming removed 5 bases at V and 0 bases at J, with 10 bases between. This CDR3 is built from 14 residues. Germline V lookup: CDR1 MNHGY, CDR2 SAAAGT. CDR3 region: CASSLDTANYGYTF. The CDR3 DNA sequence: TGTGCCAGCAGTCTGGACACAGCTAACTATGGCTACACCTTC.

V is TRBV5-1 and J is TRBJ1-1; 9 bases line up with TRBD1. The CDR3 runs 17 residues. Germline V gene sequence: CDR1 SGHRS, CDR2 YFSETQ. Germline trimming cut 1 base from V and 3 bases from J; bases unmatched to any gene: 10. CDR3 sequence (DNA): TGCGCCAGCAGCTTGTGGACAGGGGCGTACTCGGACACTGAAGCTTTCTTT. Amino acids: CASSLWTGAYSDTEAFF.

The CDR3 DNA reads TGTGCCAGCAGCCTAGGACAGTATACGACTGAAGCTTTCTTT. Amino acid sequence: CASSLGQYTTEAFF. This chain joins TRBV11-3 and TRBJ1-1; TRBD1 might be the D (6 bases). V lost 5 bases and J lost 5, with 15 bases in between. Looked up from germline, CDR1 is SGHNT and CDR2 is YENEEA. The length of the CDR3 is 14 residues.

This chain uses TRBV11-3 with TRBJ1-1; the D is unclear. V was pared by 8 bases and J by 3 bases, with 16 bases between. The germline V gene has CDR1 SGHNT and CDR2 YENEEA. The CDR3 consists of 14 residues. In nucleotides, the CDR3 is TGTGCCAGCGCACGTGGGCTGGAGGACACTGAAGCTTTCTTT. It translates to CASARGLEDTEAFF. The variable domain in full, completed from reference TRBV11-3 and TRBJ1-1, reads EAGVVQSPRYKIIEKKQPVAFWCNPISGHNTLYWYLQNLGQGPELLIRYENEEAVDDSQLPKDRFSAERLKGVDSTLKIQPAELGDSAVYLCASARGLEDTEAFFGQGTRLTVV.

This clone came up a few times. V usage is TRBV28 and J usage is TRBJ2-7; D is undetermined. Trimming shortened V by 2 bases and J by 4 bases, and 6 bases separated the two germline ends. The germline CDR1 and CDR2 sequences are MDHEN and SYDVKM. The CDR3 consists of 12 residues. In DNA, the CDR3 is TGTGCCAGCAGTTTAGGTCTTTACGAGCAGTACTTC. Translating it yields CASSLGLYEQYF.

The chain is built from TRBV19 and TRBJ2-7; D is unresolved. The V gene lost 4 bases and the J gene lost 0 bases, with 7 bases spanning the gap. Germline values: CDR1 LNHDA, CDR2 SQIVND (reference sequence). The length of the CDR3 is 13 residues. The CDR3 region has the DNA TGTGCCAGTAGTAGGGGTCACTCCTACGAGCAGTACTTC. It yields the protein CASSRGHSYEQYF.

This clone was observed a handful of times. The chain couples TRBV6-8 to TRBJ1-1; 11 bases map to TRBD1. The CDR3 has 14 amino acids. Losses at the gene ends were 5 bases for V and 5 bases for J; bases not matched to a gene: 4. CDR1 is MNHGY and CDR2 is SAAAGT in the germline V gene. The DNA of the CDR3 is TGTGCCAGCAGTATGGACAGGGGGCGGACTGAAGCTTTCTTT. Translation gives CASSMDRGRTEAFF.

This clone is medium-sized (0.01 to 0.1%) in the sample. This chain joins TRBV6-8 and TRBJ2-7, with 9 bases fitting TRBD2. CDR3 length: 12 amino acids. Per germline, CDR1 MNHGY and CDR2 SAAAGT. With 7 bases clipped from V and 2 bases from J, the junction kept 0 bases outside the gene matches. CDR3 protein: CASTSGAYEQYF. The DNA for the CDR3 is TGTGCCAGCACTAGCGGGGCCTACGAGCAGTACTTC.

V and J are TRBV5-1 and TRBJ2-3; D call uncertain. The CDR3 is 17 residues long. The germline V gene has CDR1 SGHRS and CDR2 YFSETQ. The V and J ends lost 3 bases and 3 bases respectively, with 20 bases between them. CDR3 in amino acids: CASSSGEYTLRTDTQYF. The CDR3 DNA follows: TGCGCCAGCAGCTCTGGAGAGTATACCCTAAGGACAGATACGCAGTATTTT.

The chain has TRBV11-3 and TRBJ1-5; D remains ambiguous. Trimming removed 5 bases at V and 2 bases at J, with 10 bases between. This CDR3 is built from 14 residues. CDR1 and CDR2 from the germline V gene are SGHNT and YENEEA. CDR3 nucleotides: TGTGCCAGCAGCCTCGGCCGGGGCAATCAGCCCCAGCATTTT. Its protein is CASSLGRGNQPQHF.